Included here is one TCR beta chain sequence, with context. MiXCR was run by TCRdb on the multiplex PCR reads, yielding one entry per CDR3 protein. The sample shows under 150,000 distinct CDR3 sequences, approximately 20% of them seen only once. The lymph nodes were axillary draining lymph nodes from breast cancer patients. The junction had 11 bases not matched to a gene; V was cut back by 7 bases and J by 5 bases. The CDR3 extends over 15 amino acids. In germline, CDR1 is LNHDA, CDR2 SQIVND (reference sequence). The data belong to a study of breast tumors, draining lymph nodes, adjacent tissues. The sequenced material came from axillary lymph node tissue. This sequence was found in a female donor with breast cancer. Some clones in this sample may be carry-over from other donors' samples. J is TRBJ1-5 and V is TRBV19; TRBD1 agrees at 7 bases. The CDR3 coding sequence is TGTGCCAGTACCCCGGGACGACAGGGCTATCAGCCCCAGCATTTT. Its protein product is CASTPGRQGYQPQHF.